These T cell receptor beta chains were read from a single sample in a study of lymphopenia after photon versus proton radiotherapy. Measured with immunoSEQ multiplex PCR; TCRdb has only the in-frame clones, and not every one. The table has approximately 17,000 clones, 75% to 95% seen once. Material: peripheral blood, obtained from a patient treated with photon-based radiotherapy. The source of these receptors is a man aged 55-75 years with pancreatic cancer. CDR3s include the opening cysteine and the closing phenylalanine or tryptophan. Fields, in order: J gene, D gene, clone size, V gene, CDR3 DNA, CDR3 protein. The D gene is left open where the match is weak. Part of the rows lack a size; the others show once, few, many or a class for expanded clones.

J: TRBJ2-7; D: .; size: .; V: TRBV18; DNA: TGTGCCAGCTCACCGGGCAGAACCTACGAGCAGTACTTC; CDR3: CASSPGRTYEQYF
J: TRBJ2-7; D: TRBD1; size: .; V: TRBV7-9; DNA: TGTGCCAGCAGCCCGTTGACAGGGGAGTACGAGCAGTACTTC; CDR3: CASSPLTGEYEQYF
J: TRBJ1-1; D: .; size: .; V: TRBV9; DNA: TGTGCCAGCAGCCCAACCGGGACATACAGCACTGAAGCTTTCTTT; CDR3: CASSPTGTYSTEAFF
J: TRBJ2-3; D: .; size: .; V: TRBV7-9; DNA: TGTGCCAGCAGCTTAGCGGGGACACAGGCTGATACGCAGTATTTT; CDR3: CASSLAGTQADTQYF
J: TRBJ1-1; D: .; size: .; V: TRBV4-1; DNA: TGCGCCAGCAGCCAAGACAAGGTTGGGACGAACACTGAAGCTTTCTTT; CDR3: CASSQDKVGTNTEAFF
J: TRBJ2-1; D: .; size: .; V: TRBV6-1; DNA: TGTGCCAGCAGTTTCCACAATGAGCAGTTCTTC; CDR3: CASSFHNEQFF
J: TRBJ2-1; D: .; size: .; V: TRBV9; DNA: TGTGCCAGCAGCGTAGGTGATTACAATGAGCAGTTCTTC; CDR3: CASSVGDYNEQFF
J: TRBJ1-2; D: TRBD1; size: .; V: TRBV5-1; DNA: TGCGCCAGCAGGTCGGCAGGGGGCGGCTATGGCTACACCTTC; CDR3: CASRSAGGGYGYTF
J: TRBJ2-2; D: .; size: .; V: TRBV12-5; DNA: TGTGCTAGTGGTTTGGCTGGGGAGCTGTTTTTT; CDR3: CASGLAGELFF
J: TRBJ2-7; D: .; size: .; V: TRBV2; DNA: TGTGCCAGCAGTGAAGCGCTTCGGGCAGGGGGGAGAAGGAACGAGCAGTACTTC; CDR3: CASSEALRAGGRRNEQYF
J: TRBJ1-1; D: .; size: .; V: TRBV2; DNA: TGTGCCAGCAGTGAATATGAGAACACTGAAGCTTTCTTT; CDR3: CASSEYENTEAFF
J: TRBJ1-2; D: TRBD1; size: .; V: TRBV30; DNA: TGTGCCTGGACCCAAGGGGGCCCCTATGGCTACACCTTC; CDR3: CAWTQGGPYGYTF
J: TRBJ1-2; D: .; size: .; V: TRBV25-1; DNA: TGTGCCAGCAGTGAATTGTGGCTTGACTATGGCTACACCTTC; CDR3: CASSELWLDYGYTF
J: TRBJ1-2; D: TRBD1; size: .; V: TRBV7-2; DNA: TGTGCCAGCAGCTCTCAGGGGGGAAACTATGGCTACACCTTC; CDR3: CASSSQGGNYGYTF
J: TRBJ1-6; D: .; size: .; V: TRBV5-1; DNA: TGCGCCGAAAGCGTGGGGTTCTCCTATAATTCACCCCTCCACTTT; CDR3: CAESVGFSYNSPLHF
J: TRBJ1-1; D: .; size: once; V: TRBV27; DNA: TGTGCCAGCAGTCTCTCTGGGGGCACTGAAGCTTTCTTT; CDR3: CASSLSGGTEAFF
J: TRBJ2-1; D: .; size: .; V: TRBV19; DNA: TGTGCCAGTAGTTATCTGCAGGGTCCCATGGGTGAGCAGTTCTTC; CDR3: CASSYLQGPMGEQFF
J: TRBJ2-3; D: TRBD1; size: .; V: TRBV5-1; DNA: TGCGCCAGCATGCTAGGGGGCAGCACAGATACGCAGTATTTT; CDR3: CASMLGGSTDTQYF
J: TRBJ1-2; D: .; size: .; V: TRBV5-4; DNA: TGTGCCAGCAGCATGTCAGACTATGGCTACACCTTC; CDR3: CASSMSDYGYTF
J: TRBJ2-1; D: TRBD2; size: .; V: TRBV9; DNA: TGTGCCAGCAGCGCCATAGCGGGACTCTCCTACAATGAGCAGTTCTTC; CDR3: CASSAIAGLSYNEQFF
J: TRBJ2-5; D: TRBD2; size: .; V: TRBV27; DNA: TGTGCCAGCAGTTTAAAGCGGGGGCATCAAGAGACCCAGTACTTC; CDR3: CASSLKRGHQETQYF
J: TRBJ1-6; D: .; size: few; V: TRBV9; DNA: TGTGCCAGCAGCGTAGCGGGCCCGGGATCACCCCTCCACTTT; CDR3: CASSVAGPGSPLHF
J: TRBJ2-3; D: TRBD2; size: .; V: TRBV11-2; DNA: TGTGCCAGCAGCTCAGATAGCGGGGGGACAGATACGCAGTATTTT; CDR3: CASSSDSGGTDTQYF
J: TRBJ2-3; D: TRBD2; size: .; V: TRBV9; DNA: TGTGCCAGCAGCGGACTAGCGTTGGATACGCAGTATTTT; CDR3: CASSGLALDTQYF
J: TRBJ1-2; D: TRBD1; size: .; V: TRBV11-2; DNA: TGTGCCAGCAGCTCCCTTACAGGGGCCCGGAGGATTGGCTACACCTTC; CDR3: CASSSLTGARRIGYTF
J: TRBJ2-3; D: TRBD2; size: .; V: TRBV4-2; DNA: TGTGCCAGCAGCCCGGGACTAGTGGGGGGGCTGTCAACAGATACGCAGTATTTT; CDR3: CASSPGLVGGLSTDTQYF
J: TRBJ1-6; D: .; size: .; V: TRBV2; DNA: TGTGCCAGCAGACCGGGACCCCAAGATTCACCCCTCCACTTT; CDR3: CASRPGPQDSPLHF
J: TRBJ2-7; D: TRBD1; size: .; V: TRBV10-3; DNA: TGTGCCATCAGAGGACAGGGGGAGGTCCACGAGCAGTACTTC; CDR3: CAIRGQGEVHEQYF
J: TRBJ2-2; D: TRBD2; size: .; V: TRBV7-2; DNA: TGTGCCAGCAGCTTAGCGGCGGGGGGGCTCACCGGGGAGCTGTTTTTT; CDR3: CASSLAAGGLTGELFF
J: TRBJ2-3; D: TRBD2; size: .; V: TRBV9; DNA: TGTGCCAGCAGCGCGGGCGGGGGTCGAGATACGCAGTATTTT; CDR3: CASSAGGGRDTQYF
J: TRBJ1-1; D: .; size: .; V: TRBV7-9; DNA: TGTGCCAGCAGCATAGCCTTCGGGGGCCGCAACACTGAAGCTTTCTTT; CDR3: CASSIAFGGRNTEAFF
J: TRBJ1-2; D: TRBD1; size: .; V: TRBV5-1; DNA: TGCGCCAGCAGCTTAAGGCAGGGGGGATATGGCTACACCTTC; CDR3: CASSLRQGGYGYTF
J: TRBJ2-5; D: TRBD1; size: .; V: TRBV19; DNA: TGTGCCAGTAGTATATACACAGGGGCCAAAGAGACCCAGTACTTC; CDR3: CASSIYTGAKETQYF
J: TRBJ2-7; D: TRBD2; size: .; V: TRBV7-2; DNA: TGTGCCAGCAGCATATCCGGGACTAGCGTTCCCTACGAGCAGTACTTC; CDR3: CASSISGTSVPYEQYF
J: TRBJ2-2; D: .; size: .; V: TRBV7-7; DNA: TGTGCCAGCAGCCCCAGGGGATTTGGCACCGGGGAGCTGTTTTTT; CDR3: CASSPRGFGTGELFF
J: TRBJ1-4; D: .; size: .; V: TRBV5-1; DNA: TGCGCCAGCAGCTTGGGACCCCCGAGGGAAAAACTGTTTTTT; CDR3: CASSLGPPREKLFF
J: TRBJ1-2; D: .; size: few; V: TRBV5-6; DNA: TGTGCCAGCAGCACGGGAACCTATGGCTACACCTTC; CDR3: CASSTGTYGYTF
J: TRBJ2-7; D: .; size: .; V: TRBV7-6; DNA: TGTGCCAGCAGCTTATCTCTTACCCAGAACGAGCAGTACTTC; CDR3: CASSLSLTQNEQYF
J: TRBJ1-5; D: TRBD1; size: few; V: TRBV4-1; DNA: TGCGCCAGCAGCCAAACAGGGGCGGGGAATCAGCCCCAGCATTTT; CDR3: CASSQTGAGNQPQHF
J: TRBJ2-7; D: .; size: .; V: TRBV5-1; DNA: TGCGCCAGCAGCCCCGGAGATTACTACGAGCAGTACTTC; CDR3: CASSPGDYYEQYF
J: TRBJ2-5; D: TRBD2; size: .; V: TRBV7-6; DNA: TGTGCCAGCACCTCGCTTGCTCCGGGGGGGTACCAAGAGACCCAGTACTTC; CDR3: CASTSLAPGGYQETQYF
J: TRBJ2-7; D: .; size: .; V: TRBV7-6; DNA: TGTGCCAGCAGCAAAGGACAGAGTTTAACCGAGCAGTACTTC; CDR3: CASSKGQSLTEQYF
J: TRBJ2-5; D: TRBD2; size: .; V: TRBV5-4; DNA: TGTGCCAGCAGCTGGACTAGCGGGGGGCAGGAGACCCAGTACTTC; CDR3: CASSWTSGGQETQYF
J: TRBJ1-4; D: .; size: .; V: TRBV2; DNA: TGTGCCAGCAGAAACAGGTCTCCCAGGGAAAAACTGTTTTTT; CDR3: CASRNRSPREKLFF
J: TRBJ2-2; D: TRBD2; size: once; V: TRBV10-2; DNA: TGCGCCAGCATGGTAGCGGGGGGGAACACCGGGGAGCTGTTTTTT; CDR3: CASMVAGGNTGELFF
J: TRBJ2-7; D: TRBD1; size: .; V: TRBV12-5; DNA: TGTGCTAGTGGTCAGAGGGGACAGAACGAGCAGTACTTC; CDR3: CASGQRGQNEQYF
J: TRBJ2-4; D: TRBD1; size: .; V: TRBV9; DNA: TGTGCCAGCAGCGTAGGGGACAGGGGGAAAAACATTCAGTACTTC; CDR3: CASSVGDRGKNIQYF
J: TRBJ2-5; D: .; size: .; V: TRBV10-3; DNA: TGTGCCATCAGTGGGGGGAATAGGGCAGAGACCCAGTACTTC; CDR3: CAISGGNRAETQYF
J: TRBJ1-1; D: .; size: .; V: TRBV11-2; DNA: TGTGCCAGCACGAGGAATCAGGGGAACACTGAAGCTTTCTTT; CDR3: CASTRNQGNTEAFF
J: TRBJ2-1; D: .; size: .; V: TRBV2; DNA: TGTGCCAGCAGTGTCGACCAAATCTACAATGAGCAGTTCTTC; CDR3: CASSVDQIYNEQFF
J: TRBJ2-6; D: TRBD1; size: .; V: TRBV30; DNA: TGTGCCTGGAGTCACGGGACAGGGTCCTCTGGGGCCAACGTCCTGACTTTC; CDR3: CAWSHGTGSSGANVLTF
J: TRBJ2-2; D: .; size: once; V: TRBV7-2; DNA: TGTGCCAGCAGCTTATGGGACCCAAACACCGGGGAGCTGTTTTTT; CDR3: CASSLWDPNTGELFF
J: TRBJ2-3; D: TRBD2; size: .; V: TRBV7-9; DNA: TGTGCCAGCAGCCCCGGACTAGCGAAAGATACGCAGTATTTT; CDR3: CASSPGLAKDTQYF
J: TRBJ2-2; D: .; size: .; V: TRBV30; DNA: TGTGCCTGGTCGGGCCTGGGACAAAGGCTAACCGGGGAGCTGTTTTTT; CDR3: CAWSGLGQRLTGELFF
J: TRBJ2-2; D: .; size: .; V: TRBV5-4; DNA: TGTGCCAGCAGCTTGGCCGCGACAGTCAGAGGGGAGCTGTTTTTT; CDR3: CASSLAATVRGELFF
J: TRBJ1-2; D: .; size: .; V: TRBV6-1; DNA: TGTGCCAGCAGGGCAAGGTCTCAGGGTGGCTATGGCTACACCTTC; CDR3: CASRARSQGGYGYTF
J: TRBJ1-2; D: .; size: .; V: TRBV15; DNA: TGTGCCACCAGCAGAGATAATGGCTACACCTTC; CDR3: CATSRDNGYTF
J: TRBJ2-5; D: TRBD1; size: .; V: TRBV6-6; DNA: TGTGCCAGCAGACAAAGACAGGGGGGCCCTCAAGAGACCCAGTACTTC; CDR3: CASRQRQGGPQETQYF
J: TRBJ2-1; D: .; size: .; V: TRBV4-1; DNA: TGCGCCAGCAGCCCTTACGGGGGCACCTACAATGAGCAGTTCTTC; CDR3: CASSPYGGTYNEQFF
J: TRBJ2-5; D: .; size: .; V: TRBV5-1; DNA: TGCGCCAGCACCCGACAGGCCTCAGGTTCGGGGACCCAGTACTTC; CDR3: CASTRQASGSGTQYF